A single sample gave rise to the 21 T cell receptor beta chains below, sequenced in a study of identical twins. A single record per CDR3 protein comes from TCRdb applying MiXCR to the 5' RACE reads. The sample carries approximately 690,000 distinct CDR3 sequences, 5.5% to 6.5% recorded once. The sequenced sample consisted of naive T cells sorted from blood. These receptors were taken from a man between 18 and 29 years old in good health.

This clonotype was seen a handful of times. The genes are TRBV27 and TRBJ2-7; a weak D match, TRBD1 (6 bases). CDR1 and CDR2 from the germline V gene are MNHEY and SMNVEV (reference sequence). This CDR3 has 13 amino acids. Between the trimmed V and J ends, which lost 4 bases and 5 bases, there was a span of 12 bases. CDR3 loop: CASSWARGNEQYF. The CDR3 DNA sequence: TGTGCCAGCAGTTGGGCCAGGGGAAACGAGCAGTACTTC.

The table lists this clonotype with a few counts. The J gene is TRBJ2-1, the V gene TRBV2; 8 bases fit TRBD2. Losses at the gene ends were 5 bases for V and 1 base for J; bases not matched to a gene: 4. The CDR3 is 15 residues long. Per the germline V gene, CDR1 is SNHLY and CDR2 is FYNNEI. The CDR3, as DNA: TGTGCCAGCAGTATACTAGCGGCGTCCTACAATGAGCAGTTCTTC. Translation: CASSILAASYNEQFF.

This clonotype has a handful of counts. The chain couples TRBV5-1 to TRBJ1-1; 9 bases agree with TRBD1. Germline assignment: CDR1 SGHRS and CDR2 YFSETQ. V lost 2 bases and J lost 5; bases outside the gene matches: 16. CDR3 size: 18 residues. This CDR3 is CASSFVPRDRVVGTEAFF. The CDR3 DNA reads TGCGCCAGCAGCTTCGTACCCCGGGACAGGGTTGTGGGGACTGAAGCTTTCTTT.

In its sample, this clonotype was seen many times. In nucleotides, the CDR3 is TGTGCCAGCAGTACCCTTCAAAAACGGTCCCGAAAGCGTGATGAGCAGTTCTTC. Translating gives CASSTLQKRSRKRDEQFF. The V and J genes are TRBV28 and TRBJ2-1; D is undetermined. V was pared by 5 bases and J by 8 bases, with 28 bases between. Germline values: CDR1 MDHEN, CDR2 SYDVKM. The CDR3 has 18 residues.

This clonotype has a handful of counts. The V call is TRBV20-1, the J call TRBJ2-1, with TRBD2 as a possible D gene (5 bases). CDR1 DFQATT and CDR2 SNEGSKA come from the germline V gene (reference sequence). V was shortened by 5 bases and J by 7 bases, with 15 bases between the two germline ends. The CDR3 is 13 amino acids. CDR3 in amino acids: CSASSSSGNEQFF. In DNA, the CDR3 is TGCAGTGCTTCATCTAGCAGTGGTAATGAGCAGTTCTTC.

This clonotype was detected a few times. This chain connects TRBV6-1 to TRBJ2-1, with 7 bases fitting TRBD2. This CDR3 spans 16 amino acids. With V trimmed by 3 bases and J by 4 bases, 9 bases remained unmatched. Germline V gene lookup returns CDR1 MNHNS and CDR2 SASEGT. The CDR3 is CASSEGYGGGYNEQFF. As DNA, the CDR3 is TGTGCCAGCAGTGAGGGCTATGGGGGGGGATACAATGAGCAGTTCTTC.

The chain joins TRBV7-6 to TRBJ2-7; 10 nucleotides line up with TRBD2. The CDR3 is made up of 15 amino acids. The germline V gene encodes CDR1 SGHVS and CDR2 FNYEAQ. With 1 base clipped from V and 7 bases from J, the junction kept 7 bases outside the gene matches. In DNA form, the CDR3 reads TGTGCCAGCAGCTTAGTGGTAGCGGGAGGTAATGAGCAGTACTTC. Translated, it gives CASSLVVAGGNEQYF.

V and J are TRBV11-2 and TRBJ2-7; tentatively, D is TRBD1 (5 bases). This CDR3 comprises 13 residues. Between the trimmed V and J ends, which lost 5 bases and 5 bases, there was a span of 13 bases. CDR1 and CDR2 (germline): SGHAT, FQNNGV. The CDR3 region has the DNA TGTGCCAGCAGCGGATACAGGTTTGACGAGCAGTACGTC. It yields the protein CASSGYRFDEQYV.

There are many counts of this clonotype. The J gene is TRBJ1-6, the V gene TRBV10-3; TRBD1 matches 8 bases. V gave up 0 bases and J gave up 8 bases; unmatched junction bases: 6. Germline V gives CDR1 ENHRY, CDR2 SYGVKD. This CDR3 is built from 16 residues. CDR3 in DNA: TGTGCCATCAGTGAGTCCGGACAGGGAGGGGATTCACCCCTCCACTTT. Its translation is CAISESGQGGDSPLHF.

This clonotype was counted only a few times. This chain uses TRBV27 with TRBJ2-5; 14 bases align to TRBD2. J gave up 5 bases and V 4 bases, and 9 bases lay outside the gene matches. CDR1 MNHEY and CDR2 SMNVEV come from the germline V gene (reference sequence). The length of the CDR3 is 17 residues. The DNA for the CDR3 is TGTGCCAGCAGTTCGCCGAGGGGACTAGCGGGAGTGGAGACCCAGTACTTC. Its protein product is CASSSPRGLAGVETQYF.

In this sample, this clonotype turned up a few times. The CDR3 is CASSLAGPGTDTQYF. CDR3 DNA sequence: TGCGCCAGCAGCTTGGCCGGGCCAGGCACAGATACGCAGTATTTT. The J gene is TRBJ2-3, the V gene TRBV5-1; D unresolved. Germline V gene lookup returns CDR1 SGHRS and CDR2 YFSETQ. V was shortened by 0 bases and J by 1 base, with 9 bases between the two germline ends. This CDR3 spans 15 amino acids.

This clonotype was seen a few times. The chain carries TRBV29-1 and TRBJ2-3; possible D gene TRBD2, 6 bases. The CDR3 runs 14 residues. V was clipped by 7 bases and J by 1 base, with 15 bases between them. Germline CDR1 and CDR2: SQVTM and ANQGSEA. The CDR3 region is CSGGLPSGTDTQYF. For the CDR3, the DNA is TGCAGCGGCGGACTACCCTCCGGCACAGATACGCAGTATTTT.

This clonotype occurred many times. This chain connects TRBV12-3 or TRBV12-4 to TRBJ2-1; no clear D gene. V dropped 3 bases and J dropped 6 bases, with 12 bases sitting between them. This CDR3 has 14 amino acids. The CDR3 nucleotides are TGTGCCAGCAGTTTTACCCCGATCGGCAATGAGCAGTTCTTC. It encodes CASSFTPIGNEQFF.

This rearrangement joins TRBV7-2 to TRBJ2-1; D may be TRBD1 (6 bases). Trimming removed 1 base at V and 5 bases at J, with 12 bases between. The CDR3 length is 15 residues. CDR1 and CDR2 from the germline V gene are SGHTA and FQGNSA. The CDR3 is CASSLVGTKHNEQFF. The CDR3 DNA follows: TGTGCCAGCAGCTTAGTAGGGACAAAACACAATGAGCAGTTCTTC.

This clonotype was counted a single time. This sequence joins TRBV6-1 and TRBJ2-7; D is perhaps TRBD2 (7 bases). The CDR3 covers 15 residues. Germline CDR1 MNHNS, CDR2 SASEGT. The germline V and J ends were trimmed by 3 bases and 3 bases, with 15 bases remaining between them. The CDR3 sequence is CASSDGGAVYYEQYV. The CDR3 DNA sequence: TGTGCCAGCAGTGATGGGGGGGCTGTTTACTACGAGCAGTACGTC.

Many counts were recorded for this clonotype. The chain employs TRBV7-8 and TRBJ2-3; 8 positions match TRBD1. CDR3 length: 12 amino acids. Germline V gene data show CDR1 as SGHVS and CDR2 as FQNEAQ. V shed 5 bases and J 14 bases; nucleotides not matched to a gene: 9. CDR3 coding DNA: TGTGCCAGCAGCCCAGAGCCAGGGGGCTTGTATTTT. Encoded protein: CASSPEPGGLYF.

V gene TRBV18 combines with J gene TRBJ2-3, with a possible D match to TRBD2 (5 bases). Deletions cut 3 bases from V and 2 bases from J, with 9 bases between. This CDR3 has 14 residues. The germline CDR1 and CDR2 sequences are KGHSH and LQKENI. The DNA of the CDR3 is TGTGCCAGCTCACCTGGACTGTACACAGATACGCAGTATTTT. Translated: CASSPGLYTDTQYF.

This chain connects TRBV7-6 to TRBJ2-7; 9 bases are shared with TRBD1. The CDR3 totals 15 residues. Germline V gene lookup returns CDR1 SGHVS and CDR2 FNYEAQ. V dropped 5 bases and J dropped 7; count of bases not matched to a gene: 12. CDR3 DNA: TGTGCCAGCAGCCCACCCGGGACAGGGAAAGGGGAGCAGTACTTC. Its protein is CASSPPGTGKGEQYF.

This chain connects TRBV12-3 or TRBV12-4 to TRBJ2-1, with TRBD2 matching 8 bases. The CDR3 length is 13 residues. The J segment lost 9 bases and the V segment lost 5 bases, leaving 6 bases of the junction unmatched. In DNA, the CDR3 is TGTGCCAGCAGTCCCGGACTAGCCCGTGAGCAGTTCTTC. Its protein is CASSPGLAREQFF.

This clonotype was picked up a small number of times. The chain joins TRBV5-1 to TRBJ2-3, with TRBD2 matching over 9 bases. Per the germline V gene, CDR1 is SGHRS and CDR2 is YFSETQ. The CDR3 contains 17 residues. V lost 1 base to trimming and J lost 2 bases; unmatched junction nucleotides: 8. CDR3 coding DNA: TGCGCCAGCAGCTTGTACCCCCGCGGGAGGGTCACAGATACGCAGTATTTT. Translating gives CASSLYPRGRVTDTQYF.

The sample holds a few counts of this clonotype. V and J are TRBV7-8 and TRBJ2-7; D is possibly TRBD1 (5 bases). CDR3 size: 13 residues. Trimming stripped 3 bases from V and 3 bases from J, with 9 bases between. Germline loops: CDR1 SGHVS, CDR2 FQNEAQ. DNA of the CDR3: TGTGCCAGCAGCTTCGGACACGACTACGAGCAGTACGTC. Translating it yields CASSFGHDYEQYV.